These 12 T cell receptor beta chains were all obtained from the same sample, sequenced in a study of spatial heterogeneity in lung cancer. Regarding time point: blood at routine non-recurrence follow-up after resection. TCRdb ran MiXCR on the 5' RACE reads and lists one entry per CDR3 protein. The sample contains tens of thousands of distinct CDR3 sequences, roughly 5% of which appear only once. The specimen was PBMCs, collected at follow-up. Every receptor here comes from a female donor with early-stage non-small cell lung cancer.

This clonotype has more than one count but fewer than ten. This chain links TRBV28 with TRBJ2-5, with 11 bases that match TRBD2. The J segment lost 3 bases and the V segment lost 4 bases, leaving 4 bases of the junction unmatched. This CDR3 spans 15 amino acids. Germline lookup yields CDR1 MDHEN and CDR2 SYDVKM. Written as DNA, the CDR3 is TGTGCCAGCAGTTCCGAGACTAGCGGGAAAGAGACCCAGTACTTC. Translation: CASSSETSGKETQYF.

The V call is TRBV5-1, the J call TRBJ2-2, with a weak D call TRBD2 (5 bases). V shed 7 bases and J shed 1 base, with 8 bases lying between them. Germline V CDR1 and CDR2: SGHRS, YFSETQ. The CDR3 contains 13 residues. CDR3 loop: CASGSGNTGELFF. The CDR3 DNA reads TGCGCCAGCGGGAGCGGGAACACCGGGGAGCTGTTTTTT.

This clonotype was observed at least ten times. The chain combines TRBV9 with TRBJ1-1; tentatively, D is TRBD1 (6 bases). The CDR3 spans 15 residues. Trimming pared 0 bases from V and 0 bases from J, leaving 9 bases between. Per the germline V gene, CDR1 is SGDLS and CDR2 is YYNGEE. The CDR3 loop reads CASSVGAGVNTEAFF. The CDR3 bases are TGTGCCAGCAGCGTAGGGGCAGGGGTGAACACTGAAGCTTTCTTT.

The V call is TRBV20-1, the J call TRBJ1-1; no firm D call. Germline CDR1 and CDR2: DFQATT and SNEGSKA (reference sequence). V was trimmed by 4 bases and J by 1 base, leaving 10 bases between them. The CDR3 is made up of 13 amino acids. This CDR3 reads CSAKPQENTEAFF. CDR3 nucleotide sequence: TGCAGTGCTAAGCCTCAGGAGAACACTGAAGCTTTCTTT.

This clonotype was recorded at least ten times. The J gene is TRBJ2-4, the V gene TRBV29-1, with D unclear. CDR1 and CDR2 from the germline V gene are SQVTM and ANQGSEA. The V and J ends lost 0 bases and 1 base respectively, with 4 bases between them. This CDR3 is 13 amino acids long. CDR3 protein: CSVEEGAKNIQYF. CDR3 bases: TGCAGCGTTGAAGAGGGGGCCAAAAACATTCAGTACTTC.

The chain employs TRBV20-1 and TRBJ2-7; 8 nucleotides align to TRBD2. Germline loops: CDR1 DFQATT, CDR2 SNEGSKA (reference sequence). The CDR3 is 14 residues long. After removal of 2 bases from V and 0 bases from J, the junction contained 3 bases not matched to a gene. CDR3 in DNA: TGCAGTGCTAGAACGAGCGGGAGCTCCTACGAGCAGTACTTC. It encodes CSARTSGSSYEQYF.

In its sample, this clonotype was seen many times. V usage is TRBV2 and J usage is TRBJ2-7; possible D gene TRBD1, 6 bases. Germline values: CDR1 SNHLY, CDR2 FYNNEI. The CDR3 loop spans 13 amino acids. Trimming removed 6 bases from V and 6 bases from J, with 15 bases in between. The CDR3 loop is CASSVTGWGEQYF. The CDR3 DNA reads as TGTGCCAGCAGCGTTACAGGGTGGGGCGAGCAGTACTTC.

This clonotype has a count of ten or more. The chain couples TRBV5-1 to TRBJ1-1; tentatively, D is TRBD1 (6 bases). The CDR3 contains 14 residues. Germline V gene lookup returns CDR1 SGHRS and CDR2 YFSETQ. Trimming stripped 4 bases from V and 1 base from J, with 11 bases between. In DNA form, the CDR3 reads TGCGCCAGCAGCAGTGACAGGACGAACACTGAAGCTTTCTTT. It is translated as CASSSDRTNTEAFF.

This clonotype was observed at least ten times. This rearrangement joins TRBV29-1 to TRBJ1-1, with D unclear. Trimming left V 3 bases short and J 2 bases short, with 13 bases between. This CDR3 contains 14 residues. From germline, CDR1 is SQVTM and CDR2 ANQGSEA. The CDR3 region has the DNA TGCAGCGTTGATATCGGGCGCTTTAACACTGAAGCTTTCTTT. Protein sequence: CSVDIGRFNTEAFF. The whole variable domain, remainder taken from reference TRBV29-1 and TRBJ1-1, is SAVISQKPSRDICQRGTSLTIQCQVDSQVTMMFWYRQQPGQSLTLIATANQGSEATYESGFVIDKFPISRPNLTFSTLTVSNMSPEDSSIYLCSVDIGRFNTEAFFGQGTRLTVV.

This clonotype was detected ten times or more. The V gene is TRBV4-2, the J gene TRBJ1-6; no clear D gene. Germline lookup yields CDR1 LGHNA and CDR2 YNFKEQ. The germline V and J ends were trimmed by 1 base and 7 bases, with 11 bases remaining between them. The CDR3 extends over 15 amino acids. The CDR3 loop reads CASSQAPGPNSPLHF. CDR3 coding DNA: TGTGCCAGCAGCCAAGCCCCAGGCCCCAATTCACCCCTCCACTTT.

This clonotype was counted only a few times. The rearrangement links TRBV9 to TRBJ1-6; D unclear. Germline CDR1 is SGDLS and CDR2 is YYNGEE. This CDR3 region has 14 residues. V dropped 0 bases and J dropped 3 bases, with 4 bases sitting between them. CDR3 sequence (DNA): TGTGCCAGCAGCGTAGCGGACTATAATTCACCCCTCCACTTT. It is translated as CASSVADYNSPLHF. Combining the CDR3 with reference TRBV9 and TRBJ1-6 gives the whole variable domain DSGVTQTPKHLITATGQRVTLRCSPRSGDLSVYWYQQSLDQGLQFLIQYYNGEERAKGNILERFSAQQFPDLHSELNLSSLELGDSALYFCASSVADYNSPLHFGNGTRLTVT.

This clonotype was counted at least ten times. V usage is TRBV2 and J usage is TRBJ2-7; 8 bases are shared with TRBD2. Germline assignment: CDR1 SNHLY and CDR2 FYNNEI. The V and J ends lost 0 bases and 3 bases, in that order; junction bases with no gene match: 1. The CDR3 contains 14 residues. The CDR3: CASSEAAGVYEQYF. The CDR3 bases are TGTGCCAGCAGTGAAGCAGCGGGGGTCTACGAGCAGTACTTC.